Included here is one TCR beta chain sequence, with context. The authors prepared the TCRbeta library with unique molecular identifiers. TCRdb processed the PCR reads anew with MiXCR; each CDR3 protein has one entry. The table has 440,000 or so distinct CDR3 sequences, about 11% seen once; the top ten hold approximately 5%. This sample is drawn from a study of T-cell reconstitution after alpha-beta-depleted transplantation in children. Germline assignment: CDR1 SGHAT and CDR2 FQNNGV. This CDR3 contains 15 residues. Trimming cost V 5 bases and J 2 bases, with 15 bases left between them. The material sequenced was PBMCs from the stem cell graft donor, taken from the stem cell graft. The receptor's source is a human donor who donated a stem cell graft to a child with acute myeloid leukemia. The chain has TRBV11-2 and TRBJ2-5, with D perhaps TRBD2 (5 bases). The CDR3 region is CASSRTSGSQETQYF. The CDR3 DNA is TGTGCCAGCAGCCGCACAAGCGGATCTCAAGAGACCCAGTACTTC.